The rows below give T cell receptor beta chains drawn from one sample of a study of blood T cell repertoires in COVID-19. Sequenced by immunoSEQ multiplex PCR; TCRdb stores in-frame clones only, minus some. The sample comprises 140,000 to 150,000 clones, 75% to 90% of which are singletons, and roughly 6.1% rests with the top ten. Input material: peripheral blood. Receptors were obtained from a man of 80 years or more with acute or convalescent COVID-19. CDR3s include the opening cysteine and the closing phenylalanine or tryptophan. The D gene is left open where the match is weak. Not every row has a clone size; where given, it reads once, few, many or a size class.

CDR3nt	CDR3aa	abundance	v_gene	d_gene	j_gene
TGTGCCAGCAGTCAACCTCCTATCTACACCGGGGAGCTGTTTTTT	CASSQPPIYTGELFF	-	TRBV28	-	TRBJ2-2
TGTGCCAGCGCACTAGCGGGGACTGGGACAGATACGCAGTATTTT	CASALAGTGTDTQYF	-	TRBV24-1	TRBD2	TRBJ2-3
TGTGCCAGCAGCTACGGGACAGGGAGCTACGAGCAGTACTTC	CASSYGTGSYEQYF	-	TRBV11-2	TRBD1	TRBJ2-7
TGCGCCAGCAGCCAAAAGGGACAGGGCTACTCCTACGAGCAGTACTTC	CASSQKGQGYSYEQYF	-	TRBV4-1	TRBD1	TRBJ2-7
TGCGCCAGCAGCTTGGACCTGGGGCAGGGGTACTACACCTTC	CASSLDLGQGYYTF	-	TRBV5-1	-	TRBJ1-2
TGTGCCACCAGCAGACAACCGGGACTAGAGACCCAGTACTTC	CATSRQPGLETQYF	few	TRBV15	-	TRBJ2-5
TGTGCCAGCAGCCTGACTCCGTTGAACACTGAAGCTTTCTTT	CASSLTPLNTEAFF	-	TRBV14	-	TRBJ1-1
TGTGCCTGCTCCGTGACAGGGGGTCTAACTGAAGCTTTCTTT	CACSVTGGLTEAFF	-	TRBV6-5	TRBD1	TRBJ1-1
TGTGCCAGCAGGCCTGATGGCTACCGGGGTCTTGACGAGCAGTACTTC	CASRPDGYRGLDEQYF	-	TRBV27	-	TRBJ2-7
TGCAGCGTTGATCGGGGGGCCAACGTCCTGACTTTC	CSVDRGANVLTF	-	TRBV29-1	-	TRBJ2-6
TGTGCCAGTCAAGGACAGTTAAGCAATCAGCCCCAGCATTTT	CASQGQLSNQPQHF	-	TRBV19	-	TRBJ1-5
TGTGCCAGCAGCGTGGGACAGGGGAACACCGGGGAGCTGTTTTTT	CASSVGQGNTGELFF	-	TRBV13	TRBD1	TRBJ2-2
TGTGCCAGCAGCTTAGACAGGGGGCGCAACGCTGAAGCTTTCTTT	CASSLDRGRNAEAFF	-	TRBV11-2	TRBD1	TRBJ1-1
TGTGCCAGCAGTTTGGGGCAGGGCCTCAGCTCTGGAAACACCATATATTTT	CASSLGQGLSSGNTIYF	-	TRBV2	-	TRBJ1-3
TGTGCCAGCAGCCTCCAGCTTAGCGGATACAATGAGCAGTTCTTC	CASSLQLSGYNEQFF	-	TRBV4-2	-	TRBJ2-1
TGTGCCAGCAGTTCCGATGGGCGGTACTTC	CASSSDGRYF	-	TRBV27	-	TRBJ2-7
TGTGCCAGTAGTATAGCCAGGGGGCGACTCAACACCGGGGAGCTGTTTTTT	CASSIARGRLNTGELFF	once	TRBV19	TRBD1	TRBJ2-2
TGTGCCAGCACCCTGACTAGCGGGAGGTCCTACGAGCAGTACTTC	CASTLTSGRSYEQYF	many	TRBV2	TRBD2	TRBJ2-7
TGTGCCAGCAGCTTAGGGGGGGGGACCCAGTACTTC	CASSLGGGTQYF	-	TRBV7-2	TRBD2	TRBJ2-5
TGTGCCAGCAGTGGACAGGGAGAAGCTTTCTTT	CASSGQGEAFF	-	TRBV12-3/TRBV12-4	TRBD1	TRBJ1-1
TGCGCCAGCAGCTTGACAGGGGGCTCCTTGAGTAATGAGCAGTTCTTC	CASSLTGGSLSNEQFF	-	TRBV5-1	TRBD1	TRBJ2-1
TGCGCCAGCAGCTCGATTCTAGCGGACGAACCTTCCGAGCAGTACTTC	CASSSILADEPSEQYF	-	TRBV5-1	TRBD2	TRBJ2-7
TGTGCCAGCAACAGGGTGGGTGAAGCTTTCTTT	CASNRVGEAFF	-	TRBV7-9	-	TRBJ1-1
TGTGCCAGCGTACGCCCAGGGGGCTCCTACGAGCAGTACTTC	CASVRPGGSYEQYF	-	TRBV28	TRBD1	TRBJ2-7
TGTGCCAGCAGCCGCCGGCCCGACTCTGAAGCTTTCTTT	CASSRRPDSEAFF	-	TRBV3-1/TRBV3-2	-	TRBJ1-1
TGTGCCAGCAGCTTAGAGGGCGGGCAAGAGACCCAGTACTTC	CASSLEGGQETQYF	-	TRBV11-2	-	TRBJ2-5
TGTGCCAGCCAAGGAGTCCAGATCCAAGAGACCCAGTACTTC	CASQGVQIQETQYF	-	TRBV25-1	-	TRBJ2-5
TGTGCCAGCAGATGGACAGGGGTTCCCGGGGAGCTGTTTTTT	CASRWTGVPGELFF	-	TRBV28	TRBD1	TRBJ2-2
TGCGCCAGCAGCATTTCCGGGACAGTACTCACAGATACGCAGTATTTT	CASSISGTVLTDTQYF	-	TRBV5-1	TRBD1	TRBJ2-3
TGCAGTGCCAGTGAACAGGGTTCTGGAAACACCATATATTTT	CSASEQGSGNTIYF	-	TRBV20-1	-	TRBJ1-3
TGTGCCTGGAGCGGACAGGGCAGCCCCCGCCTCCCTCAGCATTTT	CAWSGQGSPRLPQHF	-	TRBV30	TRBD1	TRBJ1-5
TGTGCCAGCTCACCACCGGCGGACAACCAAGAGACCCAGTACTTC	CASSPPADNQETQYF	-	TRBV18	-	TRBJ2-5
TGTGCCAGCAGTTCGGGACAGGGTATTGAAAAACTGTTTTTT	CASSSGQGIEKLFF	-	TRBV28	TRBD1	TRBJ1-4
TGTGCCAGCCGTTATAATTCACCCCTCCACTTT	CASRYNSPLHF	-	TRBV28	-	TRBJ1-6
TGTGCCAGCGGCCGACTAGCGGGAAGGTCCGATACGCAGTATTTT	CASGRLAGRSDTQYF	once	TRBV27	TRBD2	TRBJ2-3
TGTGCCATCAGTGAGGAAGCGACAGGGAACTATGGCTACACCTTC	CAISEEATGNYGYTF	once	TRBV10-3	TRBD1	TRBJ1-2
TGCGCCAGCAGCCTAGGACAGGGGACGGGTACTGAAGCTTTCTTT	CASSLGQGTGTEAFF	once	TRBV5-1	TRBD1	TRBJ1-1
TGTGCCAGCAGAACAGGGCCCGGGGAGCTGTTTTTT	CASRTGPGELFF	-	TRBV12-3/TRBV12-4	-	TRBJ2-2
TGTGCCAGCAGTGAAGTGTCCGCAGGGACCGGGGAGCTGTTTTTT	CASSEVSAGTGELFF	-	TRBV2	-	TRBJ2-2
TGTGCCAGCAGCAGAACAGGGGGCCCCCATTCCTACGAGCAGTACTTC	CASSRTGGPHSYEQYF	-	TRBV7-2	TRBD1	TRBJ2-7
TGTGCCAGCAGTTTATCCCAGGGACCCCAGCATTTT	CASSLSQGPQHF	-	TRBV28	-	TRBJ1-5
TGTGCCAGTAGTACTCCCGACAGGGGGCGCGATCAGCCCCAGCATTTT	CASSTPDRGRDQPQHF	-	TRBV19	TRBD1	TRBJ1-5
TGTGCCAGCAGCCAGCCCGGTAGACAGAACACCGGGGAGCTGTTTTTT	CASSQPGRQNTGELFF	-	TRBV16	-	TRBJ2-2
TGTGCCAGTCAACCCGACGGGGGGGCATTTAGCAATCAGCCCCAGCATTTT	CASQPDGGAFSNQPQHF	-	TRBV19	-	TRBJ1-5
TGTGCCAGCAGCCGACAGGGGTCCTATAATTCACCCCTCCACTTT	CASSRQGSYNSPLHF	-	TRBV11-2	TRBD1	TRBJ1-6
TGCGCCAGCAGCCTGGCCGGGGGCGGGGGGTCCTACGAGCAGTACTTC	CASSLAGGGGSYEQYF	-	TRBV5-1	TRBD2	TRBJ2-7
TGCGCCAGCAGCGGCGAGGGGAGCGGGAATGAAAAACTGTTTTTT	CASSGEGSGNEKLFF	-	TRBV5-1	-	TRBJ1-4
TGTGCCAGCAGTTCCGGGACTATCAGTACCTACAATGAGCAGTTCTTC	CASSSGTISTYNEQFF	once	TRBV6-2/TRBV6-3	TRBD2	TRBJ2-1
TGTGCCAGCAGTCCGGGTGGGGGCACTCAGCCCCAGCATTTT	CASSPGGGTQPQHF	-	TRBV28	-	TRBJ1-5
TGTGCCACTTCAAGGTTTAGGAGCTCCTATAATTCACCCCTCCACTTT	CATSRFRSSYNSPLHF	-	TRBV28	-	TRBJ1-6
TGTGCCATCAGTGAAAGGGGGGGAATGAACACTGAAGCTTTCTTT	CAISERGGMNTEAFF	-	TRBV10-3	-	TRBJ1-1
TGTGCCAGCAGTGAGTTTGGGGGCGGGGGTTCGGCTTTCTTT	CASSEFGGGGSAFF	-	TRBV6-4	-	TRBJ1-1